Shown below are 18 T cell receptor beta chains from a single sample sequenced in a study of OX40 agonist ivuxolimab in advanced cancers. The data were produced by immunoSEQ multiplex PCR, yet TCRdb's version contains in-frame clones alone and is incomplete. The sample carries more than 25,000 clones, less than 90% recorded once. Sequenced here: CD4+ or CD8+ T cells sorted from blood, sampled in a trial of the OX40 agonist ivuxolimab. The receptors were sampled from an adult with an advanced solid tumor such as melanoma, head and neck, liver or kidney cancer.

The chain employs TRBV7-2 and TRBJ2-2, with no clear D. V was clipped by 3 bases and J by 4 bases, with 3 bases between them. CDR1 and CDR2 (germline): SGHTA, FQGNSA. The CDR3 contains 12 residues. CDR3 DNA sequence: TGTGCCAGCAGCTTTTTCACCGGGGAGCTGTTTTTT. Its translation: CASSFFTGELFF.

The chain employs TRBV28 and TRBJ1-1; possible D gene TRBD1, 5 bases. Trimming removed 2 bases from V and 3 bases from J, with 10 bases in between. The CDR3 loop spans 14 amino acids. The V gene's germline CDR1 is MDHEN and CDR2 SYDVKM. CDR3 in DNA: TGTGCCAGCAGTTTACTTCGGGGGGACACTGAAGCTTTCTTT. It yields the protein CASSLLRGDTEAFF.

This chain links TRBV11-2 with TRBJ2-3, with D unresolved. With 0 bases removed from V and 1 base from J, the gap between germline ends came to 20 bases. This CDR3 is built from 19 residues. Germline V gene sequence: CDR1 SGHAT, CDR2 FQNNGV. The CDR3 DNA reads as TGTGCCAGCAGCTTAGATGTCTGGGCCCAACTTTCGCGCACAGATACGCAGTATTTT. Translated, it gives CASSLDVWAQLSRTDTQYF. The full variable domain, completed using reference TRBV11-2 and TRBJ2-3, is EAGVAQSPRYKIIEKRQSVAFWCNPISGHATLYWYQQILGQGPKLLIQFQNNGVVDDSQLPKDRFSAERLKGVDSTLKIQPAKLEDSAVYLCASSLDVWAQLSRTDTQYFGPGTRLTVL.

The J gene is TRBJ2-7, the V gene TRBV14; D is possibly TRBD1 or TRBD2 (6 bases each). Germline assignment: CDR1 SGHDN and CDR2 FVKESK. The V gene lost 4 bases and the J gene lost 2 bases, with 12 bases spanning the gap. The CDR3 spans 14 residues. For the CDR3, the DNA is TGTGCCAGCAGCCCCTTCCGGGGGCCCTACGAGCAGTACTTC. Residues: CASSPFRGPYEQYF. The whole variable domain, remainder taken from reference TRBV14 and TRBJ2-7, is EAGVTQFPSHSVIEKGQTVTLRCDPISGHDNLYWYRRVMGKEIKFLLHFVKESKQDESGMPNNRFLAERTGGTYSTLKVQPAELEDSGVYFCASSPFRGPYEQYFGPGTRLTVT.

This chain connects TRBV10-1 to TRBJ2-1; D not resolved. This CDR3 is 16 amino acids long. The germline V and J ends were trimmed by 0 bases and 0 bases, with 9 bases remaining between them. CDR1 and CDR2 (germline): WNHNN, SYGVQD (reference sequence). As DNA, the CDR3 is TGCGCCAGCAGTGAGTCAACGGCCAGCTCCTACAATGAGCAGTTCTTC. This codes for CASSESTASSYNEQFF.

The V call is TRBV6-1, the J call TRBJ1-5; TRBD1 matches at 7 bases. CDR1 and CDR2 from the germline V gene are MNHNS and SASEGT. The CDR3 length is 16 residues. The V gene end was trimmed by 2 bases and the J gene end by 7 bases; junction bases not matched to a gene: 11. This CDR3 is CASSEYRDRVRQPQHF. CDR3 coding DNA: TGTGCCAGCAGTGAATACCGTGACAGGGTCAGACAGCCCCAGCATTTT.

The J gene is TRBJ2-2, the V gene TRBV29-1; TRBD1 is a possible D gene (5 bases). Germline CDR1 is SQVTM and CDR2 is ANQGSEA. Between the trimmed V and J ends, which lost 2 bases and 1 base, there was a span of 5 bases. This CDR3 contains 13 residues. This CDR3 reads CSVEQGNTGELFF. CDR3 coding DNA: TGCAGCGTTGAACAGGGGAACACCGGGGAGCTGTTTTTT.

The chain uses TRBV7-3 and TRBJ1-1; 7 positions agree with TRBD1. J gave up 4 bases and V 5 bases, and 7 bases lay outside the gene matches. The CDR3 spans 14 residues. Germline lookup yields CDR1 SGHTA and CDR2 FQGTGA. DNA of the CDR3: TGTGCCAGCAGCCCATCCGGACAGGTCACTGAAGCTTTCTTT. It encodes CASSPSGQVTEAFF.

V is TRBV6-5 and J is TRBJ2-2; D not resolved. V dropped 2 bases and J dropped 2 bases, with 6 bases sitting between them. Germline V gene data show CDR1 as MNHEY and CDR2 as SVGAGI. The CDR3 length is 14 residues. CDR3 DNA sequence: TGTGCCAGCAGTTACGGGCTTAACACCGGGGAGCTGTTTTTT. Amino acids: CASSYGLNTGELFF.

The gene calls are TRBV28 and TRBJ2-2; D perhaps matches TRBD2 (5 bases). Germline V lookup: CDR1 MDHEN, CDR2 SYDVKM. The CDR3 consists of 15 residues. The V end lost 3 bases, the J end lost 2 bases, and 10 bases lay between the germline ends. The CDR3: CASSLWRLNTGELFF. CDR3 DNA: TGTGCCAGCAGTTTGTGGAGGTTAAACACCGGGGAGCTGTTTTTT.

The gene calls are TRBV25-1 and TRBJ2-2; D gene ambiguous. CDR3 size: 13 residues. Germline V gene data show CDR1 as MGHDK and CDR2 as SYGVNS. V was cut by 8 bases and J by 3 bases, with 10 bases left in between. The CDR3 sequence is CASEKWDTGELFF. The CDR3 DNA is TGTGCCAGCGAGAAATGGGACACCGGGGAGCTGTTTTTT.

V and J are TRBV10-3 and TRBJ1-2, with D perhaps TRBD1 (5 bases). V lost 3 bases and J 2 bases, leaving 10 bases between the germline ends. The CDR3 is 14 residues long. The germline V gene has CDR1 ENHRY and CDR2 SYGVKD. CDR3 sequence: CAISEGAGNYGYTF. Here the CDR3 DNA reads TGTGCCATCAGTGAAGGGGCGGGGAACTATGGCTACACCTTC.

The chain employs TRBV11-1 and TRBJ1-2; 8 nucleotides line up with TRBD1. From germline, CDR1 is SGHAT and CDR2 FQDESV (reference sequence). V lost 5 bases, J lost 7 bases, and 3 bases stayed unmatched. CDR3 length equals 12 residues. The CDR3 loop reads CASSPGQGGYTF. CDR3 DNA: TGTGCCAGCAGCCCCGGACAGGGTGGCTACACCTTC.

This clone occurred once. The chain links TRBV27 to TRBJ1-1; D call uncertain. This CDR3 spans 13 amino acids. Trimming removed 6 bases at V and 1 base at J, with 9 bases between. CDR1 MNHEY and CDR2 SMNVEV come from the germline V gene (reference sequence). CDR3 nucleotide sequence: TGTGCCAGCAGCCTCACATGGAACACTGAAGCTTTCTTT. Its translation: CASSLTWNTEAFF.

The chain joins TRBV15 to TRBJ2-1; 10 nucleotides agree with TRBD2. Germline loops: CDR1 LNHNV, CDR2 YYDKDF (reference sequence). This CDR3 has 13 amino acids. Unmatched junction bases numbered 3, after V lost 9 bases and J lost 4 bases. CDR3 protein: CATEREGYNEQFF. In DNA form, the CDR3 reads TGTGCCACAGAGCGGGAGGGTTACAATGAGCAGTTCTTC.

CDR3 region: CSVETSGTSYEQYF. CDR3 DNA: TGCAGCGTAGAGACTAGCGGGACCTCCTACGAGCAGTACTTC. The chain is built from TRBV29-1 and TRBJ2-7; 11 bases agree with TRBD2. This CDR3 is built from 14 residues. The V and J ends lost 6 bases and 0 bases, in that order; junction bases with no gene match: 4. The germline V gene encodes CDR1 SQVTM and CDR2 ANQGSEA.

The chain links TRBV9 to TRBJ2-3, with 10 bases identical to TRBD2. Trimming removed 2 bases from V and 11 bases from J; junction bases left unmatched: 2. Germline CDR1 and CDR2: SGDLS and YYNGEE. The CDR3 covers 12 residues. CDR3 bases: TGTGCCAGCAGCGTCCCTAGCGGGAGGCAGTATTTT. The encoded protein is CASSVPSGRQYF.

The chain is built from TRBV2 and TRBJ1-5; TRBD1 is a possible D gene (5 bases). Germline lookup yields CDR1 SNHLY and CDR2 FYNNEI. This CDR3 comprises 13 residues. Trimming pared 4 bases from V and 4 bases from J, leaving 8 bases between. The DNA of the CDR3 is TGTGCCAGCAGTGTGTGGGGGAATCAGCCCCAGCATTTT. This codes for CASSVWGNQPQHF.